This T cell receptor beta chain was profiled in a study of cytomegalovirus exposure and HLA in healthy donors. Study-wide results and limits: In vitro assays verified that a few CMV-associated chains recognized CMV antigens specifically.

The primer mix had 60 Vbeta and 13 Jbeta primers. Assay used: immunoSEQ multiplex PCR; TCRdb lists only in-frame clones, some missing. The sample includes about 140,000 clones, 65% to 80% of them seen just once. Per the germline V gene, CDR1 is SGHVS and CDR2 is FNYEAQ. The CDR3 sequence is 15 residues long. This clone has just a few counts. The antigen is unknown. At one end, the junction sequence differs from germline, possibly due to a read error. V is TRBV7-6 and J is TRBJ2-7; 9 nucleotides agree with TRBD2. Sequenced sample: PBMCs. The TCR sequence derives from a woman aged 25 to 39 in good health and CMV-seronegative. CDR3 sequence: CASSSLAGVSSEQYF. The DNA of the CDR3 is TGTGCCAGCAGCTCCTTAGCGGGAGTGTCCTCCGAGCAGTACTTC.